The count of the clone carrying this T cell receptor beta chain is one. Its specificity is unknown. Germline-derived CDR1 and CDR2 are SEHNR and FQNEAQ (reference sequence). Trimming removed 5 bases at V and 7 bases at J, with 18 bases between. The length of the CDR3 is 15 residues. Sequencing used immunoSEQ multiplex PCR; TCRdb keeps in-frame clones, though not all of them. Of about 480,000 clones in the sample, around 85% were seen once. Regarding treatment: around 19 received Ad26.COV2.S at low or high dose, single or two shots; a few received placebo; per-sample allocation not given. The samples were gathered on day 63 after the first injection of vaccine or placebo. The data were obtained in a study of Ad26.COV2.S vaccination and SARS-CoV-2 variants. Regarding the study as a whole: Participants in the vaccine arm had higher spike-specific TCR breadth; placebo recipients had lower. Vaccine and placebo recipients had similar non-spike TCR breadth.

The TCR comes from a person aged 18-65 years who received the Ad26.COV2.S COVID-19 vaccine or a placebo. The sequencing here drew on peripheral blood, taken in a trial of Ad26.COV2.S vaccine versus placebo. The gene calls are TRBV7-9 and TRBJ2-1; possible D gene TRBD2, 6 bases. The CDR3 DNA follows: TGTGCCAGCAGCCCCCTGACTAGTTTCCAGAATGAGCAGTTCTTC. Protein sequence: CASSPLTSFQNEQFF.